This entry features one TCR beta chain sequence. The entry originates in a study of blood T cell repertoires in COVID-19. Overall study: The samples span acute and convalescent COVID-19 from the United States, Italy and Spain. Sources were T cells, B-cell-depleted T cells, or PBMCs; the material itself was cDNA or gDNA.

Sequenced by immunoSEQ multiplex PCR; TCRdb stores in-frame clones only, minus some. The sample holds about 210,000 clones, 81% seen once. V dropped 5 bases and J dropped 6 bases, with 11 bases sitting between them. The CDR3 extends over 12 amino acids. This chain links TRBV12-3 or TRBV12-4 with TRBJ2-7; D might be TRBD2 (7 bases). The TCR comes from a woman in her forties or fifties with acute COVID-19. What was sequenced was PBMCs or T cells enriched from blood (not recorded which). In DNA form, the CDR3 reads TGTGCCAGCAGTACCGGGGGGCTCGAGCAGTACTTC. This sequence encodes CASSTGGLEQYF.